This TCR beta chain was sequenced for a study of blood T cell repertoires in COVID-19. Study in general: Acute and convalescent COVID-19 specimens originated in the United States, Italy and Spain.

Trimming removed 3 bases from V and 5 bases from J; junction bases left unmatched: 5. The germline V gene encodes CDR1 SGHTS and CDR2 YDEGEE. The CDR3 totals 16 residues. Per the original data handling: Reference gene primers were amplified, and this amplification served to estimate nucleated cell counts. Data came from immunoSEQ multiplex PCR; TCRdb stores just in-frame clones and leaves some out. V, J and clone size were drawn from that table, and D and trimming were deduced from the DNA. This sample yields roughly 60,000 clones, of which approximately 92% are seen a single time; about 9.1% belongs to the top ten.

This sequence joins TRBV5-8 and TRBJ2-5; TRBD2 matches 15 bases. The material sequenced was peripheral blood. This clonotype was obtained from a woman over 75 with active COVID-19. The CDR3 reads CASSWGLAGGTETQYF. The CDR3 DNA is TGTGCCAGCAGCTGGGGACTAGCGGGAGGAACGGAGACCCAGTACTTC.